The T cell receptor beta chain described here comes from a study of blood T cell repertoires in COVID-19 (dated by TCRdb to about 2020). Regarding the research as a whole: The collaborator samples originated in the United States, Italy and Spain and spanned the acute and convalescent phases of COVID-19. The prospective study material was composed of cDNA or gDNA derived from T cells, B-cell-depleted T cells, or PBMCs. Subjects who had been exposed to COVID-19, were actively infected with it, or had recovered from it provided the deeply sampled blood TCRbeta repertoires that made up the dataset. A freely available public database, intended as a resource for researchers studying the immune response to SARS-CoV-2, is where the repertoires were released. The samples were drawn from the first 160 participants of the ongoing ImmuneRACE study and from under 1,500 subjects provided by 6 global collaborators. Nearly every sample came with metadata listing a de-identified subject ID, COVID-19 status, age in years and sex. HLA class I and class II types, where available, came from metadata supplied by the sample provider rather than from assay-based typing. The paper as a whole reports these results and caveats: The quantity of clinical and demographic metadata differed by source and by participant and was supplied without curation.

Samples from volunteer blood donors who had recovered from COVID-19 were contributed by a second Seattle source. Each collaborating institution followed its own protocols to collect whole blood in K2EDTA tubes. Collaborator samples were shipped for TCRbeta analysis as frozen whole blood, isolated PBMCs, or DNA extracted from either sample type. The immunoSEQ Assay, a bias-controlled multiplex PCR, was used to amplify TCRbeta CDR3 regions from genomic DNA. As for the authors' bioinformatics: Within the assay, amplification of reference gene primers was used to estimate how many nucleated cells each sample contained. Sequence reads were collapsed and filtered to measure the absolute abundance of every unique TCRbeta CDR3 rearrangement. For each sample, productive Simpson clonality was calculated as the square root of Simpson's diversity index across productive rearrangements. TCRdb took over this immuneACCESS table, retaining in-frame rearrangements with V and J assigned. Such tables are incomplete; in checked studies, under half of the missing clones stem from an unresolved V gene, and the remainder is unexplained. That table is the source of V, J and clone size, and D and trimming were worked out from the DNA. Within this sample are about 220,000 clones, with roughly 80% of them counted one time only. Roughly 5.3% of the sample rests with the top ten.

To note about this clone: Its antigen target is currently unknown. One base away there is no much larger clone; base qualities are not given.

This TCR came from a woman aged 60-75 years who had recovered from COVID-19. The sequenced sample consisted of peripheral blood.

In nucleotides, the sequence is TGTGCCAGCAGCGTAGGCGTGGGGGCGTGGGGACCCCCTAACTATGGCTACACCTTC. The encoded protein is CASSVGVGAWGPPNYGYTF. Recombination connected TRBV7-2 to TRBJ1-2; TRBD1 is perhaps the D gene, given 6 matching bases. For CDR1 and CDR2, the germline V gene lists SGHTA and FQGNSA. Spanning cysteine to phenylalanine, the CDR3 consists of 19 amino acids. Only the CDR3 DNA is retained, 57 bases long and in frame from the first base. At the junction V is shortened by 5 bases and J by 0 bases, with 25 bases in between.